The rows below give T cell receptor beta chains drawn from one sample of a study of blood T cell repertoires in COVID-19. This table comes from immunoSEQ multiplex PCR, and its TCRdb copy is limited to in-frame clones, with some not included. This sample has roughly 300,000 clones, with approximately 89% found just once. Material for sequencing was peripheral blood. These receptors all stem from a woman between 25 and 40 years old with COVID-19, enrolled during active disease. Both conserved end residues are part of each CDR3. Fields, in order: clone size, V gene, D gene, J gene, CDR3 protein, CDR3 DNA. A D gene is named only where the DNA matches it firmly. Clone size is stated in some rows and not others, as once, few, many or a class when expanded.

>-|TRBV12-3/TRBV12-4|-|TRBJ1-2
CASSLTGQGYTF
TGTGCCAGCAGTTTAACAGGGCAAGGCTACACCTTC
>once|TRBV7-2|TRBD2|TRBJ2-1
CASSATGTSAYNEQFF
TGTGCCAGCAGCGCCACCGGGACTAGCGCATACAATGAGCAGTTCTTC
>-|TRBV7-6|TRBD1|TRBJ2-2
CASSSTGTGGAGGELFF
TGTGCCAGCAGCTCCACCGGGACAGGGGGCGCGGGCGGGGAGCTGTTTTTT
>-|TRBV30|TRBD2|TRBJ2-1
CAGGQGTSGRARLYNEQFF
TGTGCCGGCGGACAGGGGACTAGCGGGAGGGCCAGGTTGTACAATGAGCAGTTCTTC
>-|TRBV5-5|-|TRBJ2-3
CASSLYSREANTQYF
TGTGCCAGCAGCTTGTATAGCAGGGAGGCAAATACGCAGTATTTT
>-|TRBV30|-|TRBJ1-2
CAWTGKEGDYGYTF
TGTGCCTGGACGGGTAAAGAAGGAGACTATGGCTACACCTTC
>-|TRBV19|TRBD1|TRBJ1-4
CASSFRPGQGNEKLFF
TGTGCCAGTAGTTTCCGACCGGGACAGGGTAATGAAAAACTGTTTTTT
>-|TRBV3-1/TRBV3-2|TRBD1|TRBJ1-2
CASSQSSGTEWAYGYTF
TGTGCCAGCAGCCAGTCATCGGGGACAGAATGGGCCTATGGCTACACCTTC
>-|TRBV2|-|TRBJ1-6
CASTRDKGYSPLHF
TGTGCCAGCACCCGGGACAAGGGGTATTCACCCCTCCACTTT
>-|TRBV19|-|TRBJ1-3
CASSIGRRGTIYF
TGTGCCAGTAGTATCGGTCGCCGAGGGACCATATATTTT
>-|TRBV28|-|TRBJ1-1
CASTAGFENTEAFF
TGTGCCAGCACGGCAGGGTTCGAGAACACTGAAGCTTTCTTT
>-|TRBV7-2|-|TRBJ2-1
CASSTTQGVVKNEQFF
TGTGCCAGCAGCACAACACAGGGTGTGGTTAAGAATGAGCAGTTCTTC
>-|TRBV7-2|TRBD1|TRBJ1-2
CASSLTGGVYGYTF
TGTGCCAGCAGCTTAACAGGGGGCGTCTATGGCTACACCTTC
>-|TRBV9|-|TRBJ1-4
CASSPPFGGDEKLFF
TGTGCCAGCAGCCCACCCTTCGGGGGTGATGAAAAACTGTTTTTT
>-|TRBV27|TRBD1|TRBJ2-1
CASSSRTGKQFF
TGTGCCAGCAGTTCACGGACAGGGAAGCAGTTCTTC
>-|TRBV4-2|-|TRBJ1-1
CASSQDFIYAFF
TGTGCCAGCAGCCAAGATTTCATCTACGCTTTCTTT
>-|TRBV5-1|TRBD1|TRBJ1-1
CASSRGQGTTEAFF
TGCGCCAGCAGCCGGGGACAGGGGACCACTGAAGCTTTCTTT
>-|TRBV19|TRBD2|TRBJ2-7
CASSPRGSGRINEQYF
TGTGCCAGTAGTCCCCGGGGTAGCGGGAGAATCAACGAGCAGTACTTC
>-|TRBV27|-|TRBJ1-4
CASSTWSHGINNEKLFF
TGTGCCAGCAGCACCTGGTCCCATGGCATAAATAATGAAAAACTGTTTTTT
>once|TRBV19|-|TRBJ1-4
CASSRPAAAATNEKLFF
TGTGCCAGTAGTCGTCCAGCGGCGGCCGCAACTAATGAAAAACTGTTTTTT
>-|TRBV19|-|TRBJ1-5
CASSNAVRPQHF
TGTGCCAGTAGTAATGCGGTTCGGCCCCAGCATTTT
>-|TRBV2|-|TRBJ2-1
CASSVADNEQFF
TGTGCCAGCAGTGTGGCGGACAATGAGCAGTTCTTC
>-|TRBV19|-|TRBJ1-6
CASSAGTFDSPLHF
TGTGCCAGTAGTGCCGGGACTTTCGATTCACCCCTCCACTTT
>-|TRBV30|-|TRBJ1-5
CAWSAPPGVRNQPQHF
TGTGCCTGGAGTGCCCCCCCGGGGGTTCGCAATCAGCCCCAGCATTTT
>-|TRBV5-6|TRBD2|TRBJ2-3
CASSLGGGGRADTQYF
TGTGCCAGCAGCTTGGGCGGTGGCGGGAGGGCTGATACGCAGTATTTT
>-|TRBV18|TRBD1|TRBJ1-2
CASSPPSTGKGYTF
TGTGCCAGCTCACCACCGTCGACAGGGAAGGGCTACACCTTC
>-|TRBV5-1|-|TRBJ1-1
CASSSTTRGGGTEAFF
TGCGCCAGCAGCTCAACTACCAGGGGAGGGGGCACTGAAGCTTTCTTT
>-|TRBV30|-|TRBJ1-5
CASGVSLDQPQHF
TGTGCCTCAGGGGTCTCCCTGGATCAGCCCCAGCATTTT
>-|TRBV6-1|-|TRBJ1-1
CASSSRAPNTEAFF
TGTGCCAGCAGTTCCAGGGCCCCGAACACTGAAGCTTTCTTT
>many|TRBV6-4|TRBD1|TRBJ2-3
CASSDGQGHTDTQYF
TGTGCCAGCAGTGACGGACAGGGGCACACAGATACGCAGTATTTT
>-|TRBV5-1|-|TRBJ2-2
CASSLAENTGELFF
TGCGCCAGCAGCTTGGCAGAGAACACCGGGGAGCTGTTTTTT
>-|TRBV21-1|-|TRBJ1-3
CASIKRAALSGNTIYF
TGTGCCAGCATCAAAAGAGCCGCTCTCTCTGGAAACACCATATATTTT
>-|TRBV7-2|TRBD2|TRBJ2-3
CASSLVGTSGNTDTQYF
TGTGCCAGCAGCTTAGTGGGGACTAGCGGGAACACAGATACGCAGTATTTT
>-|TRBV10-2|-|TRBJ2-7
CASSEGQLYEQYF
TGCGCCAGCAGTGAGGGGCAGCTCTACGAGCAGTACTTC
>-|TRBV4-2|-|TRBJ2-1
CASSQDYGIGEQFF
TGTGCCAGCAGCCAAGATTACGGGATCGGTGAGCAGTTCTTC
>once|TRBV20-1|-|TRBJ2-7
CSASLARRDEQYF
TGCAGTGCTAGTCTAGCTCGGCGGGACGAGCAGTACTTC
>-|TRBV2|TRBD2|TRBJ2-3
CASRERLAGLLTDTQYF
TGTGCCAGCAGGGAAAGACTAGCGGGATTACTCACAGATACGCAGTATTTT
>-|TRBV5-4|-|TRBJ1-1
CASSLDRNTEAFF
TGTGCCAGCAGCCTGGACAGGAACACTGAAGCTTTCTTT
>-|TRBV27|-|TRBJ1-2
CASSLGGSNYGYTF
TGTGCCAGCAGTTTAGGGGGGTCCAACTATGGCTACACCTTC
>-|TRBV21-1|-|TRBJ1-1
CASSRTGQGGNTEAFF
TGTGCCAGCAGCAGAACGGGACAGGGAGGTAACACTGAAGCTTTCTTT
>-|TRBV7-6|TRBD2|TRBJ2-1
CASSSLAGVYNEQFF
TGTGCCAGCAGCTCCCTAGCGGGAGTCTACAATGAGCAGTTCTTC
>-|TRBV30|TRBD1|TRBJ1-4
CAWKGQAPEKLFF
TGTGCCTGGAAGGGACAGGCCCCAGAAAAACTGTTTTTT
>-|TRBV30|-|TRBJ1-5
CAWSSGGNQPQHF
TGTGCCTGGAGTTCGGGGGGCAATCAGCCCCAGCATTTT
>-|TRBV9|TRBD2|TRBJ2-1
CASSVIGGSYNEQFF
TGTGCCAGCAGCGTAATCGGGGGGAGTTACAATGAGCAGTTCTTC
>-|TRBV2|TRBD1|TRBJ1-2
CASKGTGQNYGYTF
TGTGCCAGCAAAGGGACAGGGCAAAACTATGGCTACACCTTC